This T cell receptor beta chain was documented in a study of graft-versus-host responses after intestinal transplantation. Study information: The whole recipient group had anti-thymocyte globulin induction followed by tacrolimus and steroids for two to three years. General study points: Present in recipient marrow, GvH clones included some that appeared first in ileum or blood.

The data were produced by immunoSEQ multiplex PCR, yet TCRdb's version contains in-frame clones alone and is incomplete. The sample shows about 150,000 clones, nearly 95% of them seen only once. As to this clone: Its specificity is unknown.

The length of the CDR3 is 14 residues. V was clipped by 3 bases and J by 4 bases, with 9 bases between them. Per germline, CDR1 SEHNR and CDR2 FQNEAQ (reference sequence). Sequencing used unstimulated CD4+ T cells sorted from spleen or lymph node cells, obtained before intestinal transplant. The gene calls are TRBV7-9 and TRBJ2-2; D is unresolved. This receptor was identified in a human donor who received an intestinal transplant. This chain's CDR3 is CASSFSPATGELFF. In DNA form, the CDR3 reads TGTGCCAGCAGCTTTTCACCGGCCACCGGGGAGCTGTTTTTT. Complete variable domain (other parts from reference TRBV7-9 and TRBJ2-2): DTGVSQNPRHKITKRGQNVTFRCDPISEHNRLYWYRQTLGQGPEFLTYFQNEAQLEKSRLLSDRFSAERPKGSFSTLEIQRTEQGDSAMYLCASSFSPATGELFFGEGSRLTVL.